The clone carrying this T cell receptor (beta chain) was seen only a few times. Per the authors' pipeline: How many nucleated cells were present was estimated from reference gene primer amplification. The repertoire was sequenced with immunoSEQ multiplex PCR; TCRdb's copy has only in-frame clones and lacks some. D and trimming come from the DNA, and the V and J calls and clone size come from that table. The data show 95,000 to 150,000 clones, with around 80% seen just once and 16% held by the top ten. The length of the CDR3 is 19 residues. Trimming removed 0 bases from V and 1 base from J; junction bases left unmatched: 13. Germline lookup yields CDR1 SGHVS and CDR2 FQNEAQ. The sample belongs to a study of blood T cell repertoires in COVID-19. Overall study context: PBMCs, B-cell-depleted T cells, or T cells provided the cDNA or gDNA that made up the material.

The chain is built from TRBV7-8 and TRBJ2-7, with 9 bases identical to TRBD1. The sequenced sample consisted of peripheral blood. The sequence was obtained from a man aged 55 to 70 with active or convalescent COVID-19. The CDR3 sequence: CASSLARGQGSFPSYEQYF. The CDR3 region has the DNA TGTGCCAGCAGCTTAGCGAGGGGACAGGGTTCGTTCCCTTCCTACGAGCAGTACTTC.